What follows are 7 T cell receptor beta chains derived from one specimen sequenced in a study of blood T cells in healthy people across ages. A second about 7 to 12 cycle PCR used barcoded and J-beta primers. TCRdb used MiXCR to reprocess the 5' RACE reads, holding one entry per CDR3 protein. The data contain 750,000 to 850,000 distinct CDR3 sequences, 20% to 30% of them singletons. This sample was also put to use in a study of T cells of mothers and their children.

The sequenced material came from blood. These TCRs come from a boy under 18 in good health.

The gene calls are TRBV18 and TRBJ2-1; 7 positions match TRBD2. CDR3 size: 15 residues. V trimming: 3 bases; J trimming: 7 bases; junction bases outside the gene matches: 9. Germline CDR1 and CDR2: KGHSH and LQKENI. The chain's CDR3 is CASSPRAGERNEQFF. The CDR3 DNA follows: TGTGCCAGCTCACCTCGGGCGGGAGAGCGTAATGAGCAGTTCTTC.

The J gene is TRBJ1-4, the V gene TRBV5-1; a weak D match, TRBD1 (5 bases). The CDR3 covers 16 residues. Germline V gives CDR1 SGHRS, CDR2 YFSETQ. V was cut by 0 bases and J by 10 bases, with 19 bases left in between. In DNA form, the CDR3 reads TGCGCCAGCAGCTTGGCCTTTAGGGGTCGTGGCGGAAAACTGTTTTTT. This translates into CASSLAFRGRGGKLFF.

A few counts support this clonotype. V gene TRBV30 combines with J gene TRBJ2-7; 7 bases are shared with TRBD1. The length of the CDR3 is 14 residues. The germline gives CDR1 GTSNPN, CDR2 SVGIG (reference sequence). The ends lost 5 bases at V and 3 bases at J; junction bases unmatched: 10. CDR3 DNA sequence: TGTGCCTGGGCAATAGGACAGGCTGGCTACGAGCAGTACTTC. The encoded protein is CAWAIGQAGYEQYF.

For the CDR3, the DNA is TGTGCCAGCAGCAAAGGCATTTATTACAGGGTGGCGCCGCGTGAGACCCAGTACTTC. It codes for CASSKGIYYRVAPRETQYF. The V call is TRBV21-1, the J call TRBJ2-5; the D call in the table, TRBD1, was not verified against the DNA. TRBV21-1 is described as a pseudogene. The CDR3 length is 19 residues.

This clonotype was seen at least ten times. The rearrangement uses TRBV27 and TRBJ2-7; a weak D match, TRBD2 (6 bases). CDR3 length: 15 amino acids. The V end lost 0 bases, the J end lost 2 bases, and 11 bases lay between the germline ends. CDR1 MNHEY and CDR2 SMNVEV come from the germline V gene (reference sequence). CDR3 amino acids: CASSLSGGPTYEQYF. The CDR3 coding sequence is TGTGCCAGCAGTTTATCGGGGGGACCGACCTACGAGCAGTACTTC.

The chain uses TRBV7-9 and TRBJ1-4; weak D call: TRBD1 (5 bases). The CDR3 sequence is 15 residues long. Germline CDR1 reads SEHNR; CDR2 reads FQNEAQ (reference sequence). Trimming took 4 bases from V and 6 from J, leaving 15 bases between them. The CDR3 DNA reads as TGTGCCAGCAGCTCGCAAGGGGCTCTAGATGAAAAACTGTTTTTT. As protein: CASSSQGALDEKLFF. Full variable domain (remainder filled in from reference TRBV7-9 and TRBJ1-4): DTGVSQNPRHKITKRGQNVTFRCDPISEHNRLYWYRQTLGQGPEFLTYFQNEAQLEKSRLLSDRFSAERPKGSFSTLEIQRTEQGDSAMYLCASSSQGALDEKLFFGSGTQLSVL.

This clonotype occurred a few times. The chain couples TRBV7-8 to TRBJ2-5; the match to TRBD2 covers 15 bases. The end of the DNA fits TRBJ2-1 better, so the J call may be wrong. The CDR3 is 16 residues long. Germline V CDR1 and CDR2: SGHVS, FQNEAQ. The CDR3 DNA is TGTGCCAGCAGCTTAGGGACTAGCGGGAGGGCCAGTGAGCAGTTCTTC. The encoded protein is CASSLGTSGRASEQFF.